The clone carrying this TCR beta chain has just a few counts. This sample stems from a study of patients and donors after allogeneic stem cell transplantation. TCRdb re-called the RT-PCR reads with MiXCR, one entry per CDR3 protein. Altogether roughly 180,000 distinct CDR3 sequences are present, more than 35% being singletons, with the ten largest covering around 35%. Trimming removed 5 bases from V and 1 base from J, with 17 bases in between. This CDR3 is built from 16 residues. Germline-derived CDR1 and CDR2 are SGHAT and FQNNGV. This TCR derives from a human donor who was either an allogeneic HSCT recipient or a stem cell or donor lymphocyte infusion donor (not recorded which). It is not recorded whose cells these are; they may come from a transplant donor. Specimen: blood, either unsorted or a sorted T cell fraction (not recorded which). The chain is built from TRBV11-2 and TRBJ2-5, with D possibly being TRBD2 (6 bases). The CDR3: CASSPVDSSAQETQYF. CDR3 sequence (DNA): TGTGCCAGCAGCCCGGTGGATTCTAGCGCCCAAGAGACCCAGTACTTC.